Shown below are 21 T cell receptor beta chains from a single sample sequenced in a study of neoadjuvant anti-PD-1 for oral cavity cancer (dated by TCRdb to the early 2020s). Libraries were prepared through the immunoSEQ multiplex PCR assay. Entries here come from immuneACCESS through TCRdb and include only in-frame sequences with V and J called. Some clones fail to appear in such tables; in the studies checked, an unresolved V gene covers under half of the shortfall, and the cause of the remainder is unknown. This sample lists some 33,000 clones; 80% were detected once. Clones ranked in the top ten supply 3% to 3.5% of the sample. Interpreted using the paper, the time point label stands for: after neoadjuvant nivolumab, at surgical resection. The source was PBMCs, collected after nivolumab (anti-PD-1) treatment. The receptors originated from a person between 40 and 85 years old with oral cavity squamous cell carcinoma.

The chain links TRBV7-9 to TRBJ2-1; 7 nucleotides line up with TRBD2. The CDR3 length is 12 residues. CDR1 and CDR2 (germline): SEHNR, FQNEAQ (reference sequence). With V trimmed by 3 bases and J by 10 bases, 3 bases remained unmatched. CDR3 nucleotide sequence: TGTGCCAGCAGCTTGGGGAGGGGCGAGCAGTTCTTC. Protein sequence: CASSLGRGEQFF.

The chain uses TRBV19 and TRBJ1-1, with D possibly being TRBD1 (5 bases). CDR1 is LNHDA, CDR2 SQIVND, per germline (reference sequence). This CDR3 spans 16 amino acids. The V and J ends lost 0 bases and 1 base respectively, with 12 bases between them. The CDR3 loop reads CASSIDLGGANTEAFF. As DNA, the CDR3 is TGTGCCAGTAGTATAGATCTGGGGGGAGCGAACACTGAAGCTTTCTTT.

The V call is TRBV6-6, the J call TRBJ2-7, with 8 bases matching TRBD2. V was clipped by 7 bases and J by 2 bases; unmatched bases: 13. The CDR3 loop spans 16 amino acids. Germline V gene lookup returns CDR1 MNHNY and CDR2 SVGAGI (reference sequence). The CDR3 DNA reads as TGTGCCAGCATCCTAGCGGGCCCCGGACGAACCTACGAGCAGTACTTC. Protein product: CASILAGPGRTYEQYF.

The chain carries TRBV28 and TRBJ2-7, with 7 bases aligning to TRBD2. Germline trimming cut 4 bases from V and 3 bases from J; bases unmatched to any gene: 9. Per germline, CDR1 MDHEN and CDR2 SYDVKM. This CDR3 spans 15 amino acids. The CDR3 region is CASSSGWLAVYEQYF. The CDR3 DNA is TGTGCCAGCAGTTCGGGTTGGCTAGCGGTCTACGAGCAGTACTTC.

CDR3 sequence: CASEDRGLEQYF. CDR3 nucleotides: TGTGCCAGCGAGGACAGGGGTCTCGAGCAGTACTTC. The chain employs TRBV2 and TRBJ2-7; the match to TRBD1 covers 9 bases. Germline values: CDR1 SNHLY, CDR2 FYNNEI. The CDR3 covers 12 residues. Trimming cost V 8 bases and J 6 bases; bases outside gene matches: 5.

The chain combines TRBV6-6 with TRBJ1-1; 9 positions agree with TRBD1. The CDR3 length is 13 residues. Germline CDR1 and CDR2: MNHNY and SVGAGI (reference sequence). J lost 11 bases, V lost 0 bases, and 4 bases had no gene match. Written as DNA, the CDR3 is TGTGCCAGCAGTTACTCGGACAGGGGTATGGCTTTCTTT. Amino acid sequence: CASSYSDRGMAFF.

The chain couples TRBV5-6 to TRBJ2-7; perhaps TRBD2 as D (7 bases). The length of the CDR3 is 12 residues. The V gene's germline CDR1 is SGHDT and CDR2 YYEEEE. Trimming stripped 0 bases from V and 11 bases from J, with 12 bases between. Here the CDR3 DNA reads TGTGCCAGCAGCTTGGAAGGGGGGGCCGAGTACTTC. Its translation: CASSLEGGAEYF.

The CDR3 sequence: CASSVGPGRNEKLFF. The CDR3 DNA is TGTGCCAGCAGCGTAGGGCCAGGGAGGAATGAAAAACTGTTTTTT. The rearrangement uses TRBV9 and TRBJ1-4; TRBD1 might be the D (5 bases). The V end was cut by 0 bases, the J end by 5 bases, with 11 bases between. The CDR3 consists of 15 residues. Looked up from germline, CDR1 is SGDLS and CDR2 is YYNGEE. The full variable domain, in which reference TRBV9 and TRBJ1-4 provide the parts outside the CDR3, is DSGVTQTPKHLITATGQRVTLRCSPRSGDLSVYWYQQSLDQGLQFLIQYYNGEERAKGNILERFSAQQFPDLHSELNLSSLELGDSALYFCASSVGPGRNEKLFFGSGTQLSVL.

The chain has TRBV29-1 and TRBJ1-4, with D tentatively TRBD1 (5 bases). This CDR3 region has 15 residues. Per germline, CDR1 SQVTM and CDR2 ANQGSEA. V was clipped by 4 bases and J by 3 bases, with 15 bases between them. The CDR3 is CSVGVVGTANEKLFF. The CDR3 DNA reads TGCAGCGTTGGTGTGGTAGGGACCGCTAATGAAAAACTGTTTTTT.

The chain employs TRBV6-5 and TRBJ1-5; unclear D gene. Germline CDR1 reads MNHEY; CDR2 reads SVGAGI. The length of the CDR3 is 14 residues. V lost 2 bases to trimming and J lost 3 bases, with 8 bases between them. DNA of the CDR3: TGTGCCAGCAGTTACGGGCAGAACAATCAGCCCCAGCATTTT. It yields the protein CASSYGQNNQPQHF.

The chain has TRBV11-3 and TRBJ1-3; D is uncertain. The V end was cut by 4 bases, the J end by 0 bases, with 10 bases between. This CDR3 contains 15 residues. Germline CDR1 and CDR2: SGHNT and YENEEA. The CDR3 DNA sequence: TGTGCCAGCAGCTCCCGGGCCGACTCTGGAAACACCATATATTTT. Protein: CASSSRADSGNTIYF.

The rearrangement uses TRBV11-2 and TRBJ2-2; 9 positions agree with TRBD1. The germline CDR1 and CDR2 sequences are SGHAT and FQNNGV. Trimming took 5 bases from V and 4 from J; bases not matched to a gene: 5. The CDR3 length is 15 residues. CDR3 region: CASSQQGAGTGELFF. The CDR3 nucleotides read TGTGCCAGCAGCCAACAGGGGGCGGGCACCGGGGAGCTGTTTTTT.

The chain joins TRBV27 to TRBJ2-2; D unclear. CDR3 length: 15 residues. The germline CDR1 and CDR2 sequences are MNHEY and SMNVEV (reference sequence). The V end lost 8 bases, the J end lost 0 bases, and 13 bases lay between the germline ends. Written as DNA, the CDR3 is TGTGCCAGCGGAAGAGGACGGACGAACACCGGGGAGCTGTTTTTT. It is translated as CASGRGRTNTGELFF.

The chain is built from TRBV7-6 and TRBJ2-7; 7 bases map to TRBD1. The CDR3 is 13 residues long. V shed 5 bases and J 6 bases; nucleotides not matched to a gene: 7. Per germline, CDR1 SGHVS and CDR2 FNYEAQ. The CDR3 DNA follows: TGTGCCAGCAGCGCGACAGGGAGAGCCGAGCAGTACTTC. Translating it yields CASSATGRAEQYF.

This clone was seen more than once but under ten times. V usage is TRBV2 and J usage is TRBJ1-6; the D gene is possibly TRBD1 (6 bases). CDR1 SNHLY and CDR2 FYNNEI come from the germline V gene. Trimming removed 8 bases at V and 8 bases at J, with 16 bases between. There are 14 residues in the CDR3. The chain's CDR3 is CASDPTGAHSPLHF. CDR3 coding DNA: TGTGCCAGCGACCCGACAGGAGCGCATTCACCCCTCCACTTT.

The chain carries TRBV6-4 and TRBJ2-2; the match to TRBD1 covers 9 bases. J lost 6 bases, V lost 6 bases, and 5 bases had no gene match. The length of the CDR3 is 14 residues. In germline, CDR1 is MRHNA, CDR2 SNTAGT. This CDR3 is CASSAGTGPGELFF. CDR3 bases: TGTGCCAGCAGCGCCGGGACAGGGCCCGGGGAGCTGTTTTTT.

The genes are TRBV10-3 and TRBJ2-7, with D possibly being TRBD1 (5 bases). The CDR3 runs 14 residues. Trimming took 4 bases from V and 5 from J, leaving 15 bases between them. Germline CDR1 is ENHRY and CDR2 is SYGVKD. The CDR3 coding sequence is TGTGCCATCAGTGGGTGGGGCGACGGCGACGAGCAGTACTTC. It specifies CAISGWGDGDEQYF.

This clone occurred a few times. The chain has TRBV7-2 and TRBJ1-3; D gene uncertain. This CDR3 comprises 15 residues. Between the trimmed V and J ends, which lost 0 bases and 2 bases, there was a span of 8 bases. CDR1 is SGHTA, CDR2 FQGNSA, per germline. DNA for the CDR3: TGTGCCAGCAGCTTAGCAGGTGGTACTGGAAACACCATATATTTT. Translating gives CASSLAGGTGNTIYF.

V is TRBV9 and J is TRBJ1-3, with TRBD1 identical over 7 bases. CDR3 size: 16 residues. Trimming removed 2 bases from V and 0 bases from J; junction bases left unmatched: 5. CDR1 is SGDLS and CDR2 is YYNGEE in the germline V gene. The CDR3 sequence: CASSVSGGSSGNTIYF. In DNA, the CDR3 is TGTGCCAGCAGCGTCTCAGGGGGAAGCTCTGGAAACACCATATATTTT.

CDR3 DNA: TGTGCCAGCAGTTTAGATCGTGACGGACCCTACGAGCAGTACTTC. It codes for CASSLDRDGPYEQYF. The V call is TRBV27, the J call TRBJ2-7; D gene ambiguous. Germline V lookup: CDR1 MNHEY, CDR2 SMNVEV (reference sequence). Trimming removed 2 bases at V and 2 bases at J, with 13 bases between. The CDR3 has 15 residues.

The V gene is TRBV27, the J gene TRBJ1-2; the D is unclear. Trimming took off 8 bases at V and 2 bases at J, with 18 bases between the two ends. The germline CDR1 and CDR2 sequences are MNHEY and SMNVEV (reference sequence). The CDR3 spans 15 residues. The CDR3 bases are TGTGCCAGCTCAGTCGATCCGGGAGGGAACTATGGCTACACCTTC. Protein sequence: CASSVDPGGNYGYTF.